This is a list of T cell receptor beta chains from one sample in a study of Graves' ophthalmopathy and Graves' hyperthyroidism. MiXCR was run by TCRdb on the multiplex PCR reads, yielding one entry per CDR3 protein. This table holds hundreds of thousands of distinct CDR3 sequences, roughly 39% found once. The material sequenced was peripheral blood. The source of these receptors is an adult man with Graves' ophthalmopathy. The CDR3 runs from the conserved cysteine through the conserved F or W. Each record gives: J gene, D gene, V gene, clone size, CDR3 DNA, CDR3 protein. D genes are given only for firm matches. The size field is filled for only some rows; it gives once, few, many or a size class.

j_call: TRBJ2-5
d_call: .
v_call: TRBV10-3
clone_size: many
cdr3_nt: TGTGCCATCGGGGCAGAGAGAGAGACCCAGTACTTC
cdr3_aa: CAIGAERETQYF

j_call: TRBJ2-5
d_call: .
v_call: TRBV25-1
clone_size: once
cdr3_nt: TGTGCCAGCGGTTCACCACAGCGGGACCAAGAGACCCAGTACTTC
cdr3_aa: CASGSPQRDQETQYF

j_call: TRBJ1-6
d_call: TRBD1
v_call: TRBV10-3
clone_size: many
cdr3_nt: TGTGCCATCAGTGAGTTGACAGGGAATTCACCCCTCCACTTT
cdr3_aa: CAISELTGNSPLHF

j_call: TRBJ2-7
d_call: TRBD2
v_call: TRBV29-1
clone_size: many
cdr3_nt: TGCAGCGTCGGTTCTAGCGGGGGGGCCCCCGAGCAGTACTTC
cdr3_aa: CSVGSSGGAPEQYF

j_call: TRBJ2-7
d_call: .
v_call: TRBV29-1
clone_size: .
cdr3_nt: TGCAGCTTCGGGACAAACTACGAGCAGTACTTC
cdr3_aa: CSFGTNYEQYF

j_call: TRBJ2-7
d_call: TRBD1
v_call: TRBV10-3
clone_size: .
cdr3_nt: TGTGCCATCAGTGACGGCGGGACAGGGCCTAACTACGAGCAGTACTTC
cdr3_aa: CAISDGGTGPNYEQYF

j_call: TRBJ1-2
d_call: .
v_call: TRBV7-2
clone_size: many
cdr3_nt: TGTGCCAGCAGCTCCACAGGGCGCTACACCTTC
cdr3_aa: CASSSTGRYTF

j_call: TRBJ2-5
d_call: .
v_call: TRBV7-2
clone_size: many
cdr3_nt: TGTGCCAGCAGCTTAGGGGGGGCAGTCCAAGAGACCCAGTACTTC
cdr3_aa: CASSLGGAVQETQYF

j_call: TRBJ1-2
d_call: TRBD1
v_call: TRBV9
clone_size: .
cdr3_nt: TGTGCCAGCAGCGTAGGGGACAGGGGGCGGAATGGCTACACCTTC
cdr3_aa: CASSVGDRGRNGYTF

j_call: TRBJ1-5
d_call: TRBD1
v_call: TRBV10-3
clone_size: few
cdr3_nt: TGTGCCAGCAGGGGGGGGGCCTCGGGCAATCAGCCCCAGCATTTT
cdr3_aa: CASRGGASGNQPQHF

j_call: TRBJ1-6
d_call: .
v_call: TRBV11-2
clone_size: many
cdr3_nt: TGTGCCAGCAGCTCCCCGAGTCCTGATTCACCCCTCCACTTT
cdr3_aa: CASSSPSPDSPLHF

j_call: TRBJ1-2
d_call: .
v_call: TRBV15
clone_size: .
cdr3_nt: TGTGCCACCAGCAGAGATTCGCTAGCGGGGGGGAACACCTTC
cdr3_aa: CATSRDSLAGGNTF

j_call: TRBJ2-3
d_call: .
v_call: TRBV7-2
clone_size: .
cdr3_nt: TGTGCCAGCGCCCTAATCACAGATACGCAGTATTTT
cdr3_aa: CASALITDTQYF

j_call: TRBJ1-5
d_call: .
v_call: TRBV20-1
clone_size: .
cdr3_nt: TGCAGTGCAGCGTCTAGCGGGGGGGGGGGGTACGAGCATTTT
cdr3_aa: CSAASSGGGGYEHF

j_call: TRBJ2-7
d_call: TRBD1
v_call: TRBV6-6
clone_size: .
cdr3_nt: TGTGCCAGCAGCTCGGGACAGGGGGCTTGGGAGCAGTACTTC
cdr3_aa: CASSSGQGAWEQYF

j_call: TRBJ2-5
d_call: .
v_call: TRBV7-6
clone_size: many
cdr3_nt: TGTGCCAGCAGCCCCAGACAGCGGTCCACCTCTTACCAAGAGACCCAGTACTTC
cdr3_aa: CASSPRQRSTSYQETQYF

j_call: TRBJ1-1
d_call: .
v_call: TRBV2
clone_size: .
cdr3_nt: TGTGCCAGCAGTCGTCCAGGGGTGGTGACTGAAGCTTTCTTT
cdr3_aa: CASSRPGVVTEAFF

j_call: TRBJ1-6
d_call: TRBD1
v_call: TRBV2
clone_size: .
cdr3_nt: TGTGCCAGCGGGGAGGGACAGGGGGTGTTGTCACCCCTCCACTTT
cdr3_aa: CASGEGQGVLSPLHF

j_call: TRBJ1-1
d_call: .
v_call: TRBV12-3/TRBV12-4
clone_size: many
cdr3_nt: TGTGCCAGCACGACAGGAGGTAACACTGAAGCTTTCTTT
cdr3_aa: CASTTGGNTEAFF

j_call: TRBJ1-6
d_call: .
v_call: TRBV6-5
clone_size: many
cdr3_nt: TGTGCCAGCAGTTACCGGGGATCTGATTCACCCCTCCACTTT
cdr3_aa: CASSYRGSDSPLHF

j_call: TRBJ2-2
d_call: .
v_call: TRBV9
clone_size: few
cdr3_nt: TGTGCCAGCAGCCCGAGGGCAGGGGTTTTCGGGGAGCTGTTTTTT
cdr3_aa: CASSPRAGVFGELFF

j_call: TRBJ2-7
d_call: TRBD2
v_call: TRBV12-3/TRBV12-4
clone_size: .
cdr3_nt: TGTGCCAGCAGTTTAGGACTAGCGGGAGGGCCCGGGGAGCAGTACTTC
cdr3_aa: CASSLGLAGGPGEQYF

j_call: TRBJ1-4
d_call: .
v_call: TRBV7-2
clone_size: many
cdr3_nt: TGTGCCAGCAACTCTAGGGGGGGGATTGATGAAAAACTGTTTTTT
cdr3_aa: CASNSRGGIDEKLFF

j_call: TRBJ1-1
d_call: .
v_call: TRBV7-8
clone_size: few
cdr3_nt: TGTGCCAGCAGCCAAGATACCGGGGGGTTCACTGAAGCTTTCTTT
cdr3_aa: CASSQDTGGFTEAFF

j_call: TRBJ2-2
d_call: TRBD1
v_call: TRBV24-1
clone_size: .
cdr3_nt: TGTGCCACCAGTGTCCAGGGGGCTGACACCGGGGAGCTGTTTTTT
cdr3_aa: CATSVQGADTGELFF

j_call: TRBJ1-2
d_call: .
v_call: TRBV29-1
clone_size: .
cdr3_nt: TGCAGCGCCGGGGCAGGGTACTATGGCTACACCTTC
cdr3_aa: CSAGAGYYGYTF

j_call: TRBJ2-7
d_call: TRBD2
v_call: TRBV10-3
clone_size: many
cdr3_nt: TGTGCCATCGGGACTAGCGGGGACGAGCAGTACTTC
cdr3_aa: CAIGTSGDEQYF

j_call: TRBJ2-1
d_call: .
v_call: TRBV7-7
clone_size: .
cdr3_nt: TGTGCTAGCAGCCCAACCCAACAGGGAGGCGAGCAGTTCTTC
cdr3_aa: CASSPTQQGGEQFF

j_call: TRBJ2-7
d_call: TRBD2
v_call: TRBV20-1
clone_size: few
cdr3_nt: TGCAGTGCTAAAACCCTGGGACTAGCGGGAGTGGGGGAGCAGTACTTC
cdr3_aa: CSAKTLGLAGVGEQYF

j_call: TRBJ2-7
d_call: .
v_call: TRBV6-6
clone_size: .
cdr3_nt: TGTGCCAGCAGTCGCACCGGGCCTAACTACGAGCAGTACTTC
cdr3_aa: CASSRTGPNYEQYF

j_call: TRBJ1-6
d_call: .
v_call: TRBV5-1
clone_size: many
cdr3_nt: TGCGCCAGCAGCATGCGGACGAGGGATTCACCCCTCCACTTT
cdr3_aa: CASSMRTRDSPLHF

j_call: TRBJ2-2
d_call: .
v_call: TRBV29-1
clone_size: .
cdr3_nt: TGCAGCCCGGGACCCGCCGAGACCGGGGAGCTGTTTTTT
cdr3_aa: CSPGPAETGELFF

j_call: TRBJ2-1
d_call: .
v_call: TRBV29-1
clone_size: few
cdr3_nt: TGCAGCGTTGGCCGGTCGGGGTACAATGAGCAGTTCTTC
cdr3_aa: CSVGRSGYNEQFF

j_call: TRBJ2-5
d_call: .
v_call: TRBV9
clone_size: .
cdr3_nt: TGTGCCAGCAGCGTAGCCCCGGAAGAGACCCAGTACTTC
cdr3_aa: CASSVAPEETQYF

j_call: TRBJ1-4
d_call: .
v_call: TRBV25-1
clone_size: .
cdr3_nt: TGTGCCAGCAGTAACACACACCAGGGAACTAATGAAAAACTGTTTTTT
cdr3_aa: CASSNTHQGTNEKLFF

j_call: TRBJ1-1
d_call: TRBD1
v_call: TRBV12-3/TRBV12-4
clone_size: .
cdr3_nt: TGTGCCGGTAGGACAGGGCGGGGCACTGAAGCTTTCTTT
cdr3_aa: CAGRTGRGTEAFF

j_call: TRBJ1-5
d_call: .
v_call: TRBV2
clone_size: many
cdr3_nt: TGTGCCAGCAGTGATGGGCAGAACAATCAGCCCCAGCATTTT
cdr3_aa: CASSDGQNNQPQHF

j_call: TRBJ2-3
d_call: TRBD1
v_call: TRBV7-2
clone_size: .
cdr3_nt: TGTGCCAGCAGCACCTACAGGGGGCGCCGTACAGATACGCAGTATTTT
cdr3_aa: CASSTYRGRRTDTQYF

j_call: TRBJ2-5
d_call: .
v_call: TRBV2
clone_size: many
cdr3_nt: TGTGCCAGCAGAACAGGGCTAAAAGAGACCCAGTACTTC
cdr3_aa: CASRTGLKETQYF

j_call: TRBJ1-4
d_call: .
v_call: TRBV19
clone_size: many
cdr3_nt: TGTGCCAGTAGTCTGGACAGCCTTAATGAAAAACTGTTTTTT
cdr3_aa: CASSLDSLNEKLFF

j_call: TRBJ2-7
d_call: .
v_call: TRBV7-9
clone_size: few
cdr3_nt: TGTGCCAGCAGCTTAGTGGGCAGTTGGGGCAGGTCCAATTCAGAGCAGTACTTC
cdr3_aa: CASSLVGSWGRSNSEQYF

j_call: TRBJ2-2
d_call: .
v_call: TRBV15
clone_size: many
cdr3_nt: TGTGCCACCAGCAGAGATCGGAACACCGGGGAGCTGTTTTTT
cdr3_aa: CATSRDRNTGELFF

j_call: TRBJ1-1
d_call: .
v_call: TRBV2
clone_size: few
cdr3_nt: TGTGCCAGCAGTGTACAAAGAGAAGCTTTCTTT
cdr3_aa: CASSVQREAFF

j_call: TRBJ2-5
d_call: .
v_call: TRBV10-3
clone_size: .
cdr3_nt: TGTGCCAGCAGTGGTGACAGACAAGAGACCCAGTACTTC
cdr3_aa: CASSGDRQETQYF

j_call: TRBJ2-6
d_call: TRBD1
v_call: TRBV15
clone_size: .
cdr3_nt: TGTGCCACCAGCAGAGATCGGGGGACAGGGAGGACCCCTGGGGCCAACGTCCTGACTTTC
cdr3_aa: CATSRDRGTGRTPGANVLTF

j_call: TRBJ2-7
d_call: .
v_call: TRBV19
clone_size: .
cdr3_nt: TGTGCCAGTAGTAGCGCCGAGGGTAGGGATCCCTACGAGCAGTACTTC
cdr3_aa: CASSSAEGRDPYEQYF

j_call: TRBJ2-2
d_call: .
v_call: TRBV19
clone_size: many
cdr3_nt: TGTGCCAGTAGTATAGTCCCAGCGAACACCGGGGAGCTGTTTTTT
cdr3_aa: CASSIVPANTGELFF

j_call: TRBJ2-7
d_call: TRBD1
v_call: TRBV7-6
clone_size: many
cdr3_nt: TGTGCCAGCAGCGACAGGGGCGGTCCCTACGAGCAGTACTTC
cdr3_aa: CASSDRGGPYEQYF

j_call: TRBJ1-1
d_call: TRBD1
v_call: TRBV10-3
clone_size: many
cdr3_nt: TGTGCCATCAGTGGACAGGGCTTGATGGCTTTCTTT
cdr3_aa: CAISGQGLMAFF

j_call: TRBJ1-6
d_call: .
v_call: TRBV5-8
clone_size: .
cdr3_nt: TGTGCCAGCAGCTTGGGGACAGAGAATTCACCCCTCCACTTT
cdr3_aa: CASSLGTENSPLHF

j_call: TRBJ1-2
d_call: .
v_call: TRBV29-1
clone_size: .
cdr3_nt: TGCAGCGTTGAAGGAGACCGGGGACTACAGTATGGCCACACCTTC
cdr3_aa: CSVEGDRGLQYGHTF

j_call: TRBJ1-1
d_call: TRBD1
v_call: TRBV5-1
clone_size: many
cdr3_nt: TGCGCCAGCAGCTCCATGACAGGGGGCAACACTGAAGCTTTCTTT
cdr3_aa: CASSSMTGGNTEAFF

j_call: TRBJ2-7
d_call: .
v_call: TRBV7-9
clone_size: .
cdr3_nt: TGTGCCAGCAGCTTAGAGGGCAGGGCTTCCTACGAGCAGTACTTC
cdr3_aa: CASSLEGRASYEQYF